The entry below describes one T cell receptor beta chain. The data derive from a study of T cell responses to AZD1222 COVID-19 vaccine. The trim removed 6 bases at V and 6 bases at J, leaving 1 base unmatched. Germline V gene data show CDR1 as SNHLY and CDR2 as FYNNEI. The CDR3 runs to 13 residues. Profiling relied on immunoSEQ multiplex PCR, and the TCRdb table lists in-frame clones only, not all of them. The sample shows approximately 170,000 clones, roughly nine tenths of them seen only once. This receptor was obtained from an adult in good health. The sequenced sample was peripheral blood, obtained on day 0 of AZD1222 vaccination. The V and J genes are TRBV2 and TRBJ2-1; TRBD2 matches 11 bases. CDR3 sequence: CASRGLAVNEQFF. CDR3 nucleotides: TGTGCCAGCAGGGGACTAGCGGTCAATGAGCAGTTCTTC.